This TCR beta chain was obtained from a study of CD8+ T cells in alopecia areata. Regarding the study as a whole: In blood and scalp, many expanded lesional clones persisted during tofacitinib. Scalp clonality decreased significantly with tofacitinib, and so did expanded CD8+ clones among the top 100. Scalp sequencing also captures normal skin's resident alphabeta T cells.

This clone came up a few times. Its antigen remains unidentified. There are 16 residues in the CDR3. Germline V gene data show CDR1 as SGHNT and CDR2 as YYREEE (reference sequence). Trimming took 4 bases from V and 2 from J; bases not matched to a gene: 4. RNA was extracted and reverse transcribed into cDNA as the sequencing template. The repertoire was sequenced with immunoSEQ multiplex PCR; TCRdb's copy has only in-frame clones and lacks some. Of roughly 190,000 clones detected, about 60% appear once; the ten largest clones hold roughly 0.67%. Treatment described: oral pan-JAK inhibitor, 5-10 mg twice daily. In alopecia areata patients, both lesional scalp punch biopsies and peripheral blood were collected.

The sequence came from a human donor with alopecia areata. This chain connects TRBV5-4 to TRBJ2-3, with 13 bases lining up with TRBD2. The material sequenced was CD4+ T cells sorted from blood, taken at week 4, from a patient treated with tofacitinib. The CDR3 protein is CASSTTSGRVTDTQYF. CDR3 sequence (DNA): TGTGCCAGCAGCACAACTAGCGGGAGGGTCACAGATACGCAGTATTTT.